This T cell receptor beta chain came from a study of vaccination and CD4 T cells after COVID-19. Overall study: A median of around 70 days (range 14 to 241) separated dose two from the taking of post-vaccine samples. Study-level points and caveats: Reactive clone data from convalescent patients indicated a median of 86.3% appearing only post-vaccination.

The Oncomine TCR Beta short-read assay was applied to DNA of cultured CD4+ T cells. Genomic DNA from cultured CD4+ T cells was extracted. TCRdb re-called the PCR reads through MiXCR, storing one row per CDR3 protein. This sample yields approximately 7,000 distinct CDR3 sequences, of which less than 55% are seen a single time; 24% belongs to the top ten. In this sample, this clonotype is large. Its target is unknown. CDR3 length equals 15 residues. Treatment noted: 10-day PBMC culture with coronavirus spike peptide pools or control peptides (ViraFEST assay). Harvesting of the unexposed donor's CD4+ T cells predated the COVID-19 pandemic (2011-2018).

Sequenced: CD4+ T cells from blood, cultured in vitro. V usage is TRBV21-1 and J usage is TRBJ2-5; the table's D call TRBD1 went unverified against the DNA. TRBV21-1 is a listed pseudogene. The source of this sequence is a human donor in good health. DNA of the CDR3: TGTGCCAGCATCGGCATATTGGGGCCGACTGAGGACCAGTACTTC. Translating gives CASIGILGPTEDQYF.